This TCR beta chain was identified during a study of cytomegalovirus exposure and HLA in healthy donors. General study findings and limits: Indistinguishable V segments, including TRBV6-2 and TRBV6-3, were excluded. In a later analysis, a missense DCLRE1C variant was linked to TCR beta V- and J-gene trimming.

Germline V gene data show CDR1 as SQVTM and CDR2 as ANQGSEA. J lost 2 bases, V lost 7 bases, and 8 bases had no gene match. The CDR3 extends over 13 amino acids. Notes on this clone: No antigen is known for it.

Healthy people donating bone marrow made up the donors. The PCR had 60 Vbeta and 13 Jbeta primers. Measured with immunoSEQ multiplex PCR; TCRdb has only the in-frame clones, and not every one. The sample lists 160,000 or so clones, 65% to 80% occurring once. The V call is TRBV29-1, the J call TRBJ2-7; the match to TRBD1 covers 7 bases. This receptor was identified in a man aged 40-50 years in good health and CMV-seronegative. Material: PBMCs. CDR3 amino acids: CSARDRTTYEQYF. CDR3 nucleotide sequence: TGCAGCGCCCGGGACAGAACAACCTACGAGCAGTACTTC.